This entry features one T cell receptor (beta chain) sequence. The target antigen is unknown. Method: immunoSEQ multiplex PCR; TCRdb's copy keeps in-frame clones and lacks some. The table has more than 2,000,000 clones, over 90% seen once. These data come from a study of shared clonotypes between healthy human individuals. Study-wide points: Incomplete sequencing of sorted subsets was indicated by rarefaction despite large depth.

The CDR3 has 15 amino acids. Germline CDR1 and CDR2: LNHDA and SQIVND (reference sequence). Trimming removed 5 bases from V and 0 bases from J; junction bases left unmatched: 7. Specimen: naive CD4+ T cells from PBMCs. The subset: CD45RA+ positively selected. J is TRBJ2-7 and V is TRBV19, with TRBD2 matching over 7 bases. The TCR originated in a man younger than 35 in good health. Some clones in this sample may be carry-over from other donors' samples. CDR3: CASSAAGTTSYEQYF. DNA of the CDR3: TGTGCCAGTAGTGCAGCCGGGACTACCTCCTACGAGCAGTACTTC.